This note documents a single TCR beta chain sequence. Its antigen is not known. These data belong to a study of T cell repertoires in cytomegalovirus infection. Overall study: Evidence of both CMV infection and a matching HLA type came from public TCR beta signatures.

One entry per CDR3 protein, called by TCRdb with MiXCR from the reads. Among 200,000 to 300,000 distinct CDR3 sequences listed, around 6.6% were seen once. The CDR3 spans 12 residues. V lost 6 bases and J 8 bases, leaving 11 bases between the germline ends. Germline lookup yields CDR1 MDHEN and CDR2 SYDVKM. Notes on the study in general: Dominating the ex vivo response were HLA-C-restricted CMV-specific TCR beta clonotypes. Totalled public TCR beta family frequency picked out people who carried CMV plus the relevant HLA.

The chain is built from TRBV28 and TRBJ2-1; D gene ambiguous. Sample: PBMCs. The receptor comes from a human donor in good health (CMV status not recorded). Some clones in this sample may be carry-over from other donors' samples. The CDR3 spells CASRPHGDEQFF. The DNA for the CDR3 is TGTGCCAGCAGGCCGCATGGCGATGAGCAGTTCTTC.